This TCR beta chain was captured in a study of cytomegalovirus exposure and HLA in healthy donors. Study-level points and caveats: CMV antigen specificity of three CMV-associated chains was confirmed in vitro. Altogether, 150 to 200 TCR beta chains were recorded as cytomegalovirus-associated. Clusters of TCRs from the first cohort tended to co-occur in the 100 to 150 validation repertoires (as a later analysis found).

Clones were sequenced by immunoSEQ multiplex PCR, and TCRdb holds only the in-frame ones, with some missing. The sample includes roughly 350,000 clones, 80% to 90% of them seen just once. V lost 7 bases, J lost 2 bases, and 14 bases stayed unmatched. The CDR3 extends over 16 amino acids. CDR1 and CDR2 (germline): SGHTA, FQGNSA. Separation from the 666-subject first cohort characterized the roughly 120-subject validation cohort, to which the donors belonged. This clone was seen a few times. Antigen: not known. The sequence was obtained from a woman aged 18 to 35 in good health and CMV-seronegative. The chain combines TRBV7-2 with TRBJ2-7; TRBD1 aligns across 7 bases. Sequencing was carried out using PBMCs. The CDR3 DNA is TGTGCCAGCACCAATCCCCCAGTCAGGGGGACCTACGAGCAGTACTTC. Translating gives CASTNPPVRGTYEQYF.